Described below is a single T cell receptor (beta chain) sequence and its context. The junction shows a germline mismatch at one end, possibly a read error. This entry is derived from a study of T cell responses to AZD1222 COVID-19 vaccine. Clones were sequenced by immunoSEQ multiplex PCR, and TCRdb holds only the in-frame ones, with some missing. The sample shows under 200,000 clones, around 95% of them seen only once. This CDR3 comprises 12 residues. CDR1 is SNHLY, CDR2 FYNNEI, per germline. The chain is built from TRBV2 and TRBJ1-5; no reliable D call. The clonotype originates from an adult in good health. Specimen: peripheral blood, collected on day 0 of AZD1222 vaccination. The CDR3 nucleotides read TGTGCCAGCGCTTTTGAGCGGGCCCGGAAGAATTTT. Translated: CASAFERARKNF.